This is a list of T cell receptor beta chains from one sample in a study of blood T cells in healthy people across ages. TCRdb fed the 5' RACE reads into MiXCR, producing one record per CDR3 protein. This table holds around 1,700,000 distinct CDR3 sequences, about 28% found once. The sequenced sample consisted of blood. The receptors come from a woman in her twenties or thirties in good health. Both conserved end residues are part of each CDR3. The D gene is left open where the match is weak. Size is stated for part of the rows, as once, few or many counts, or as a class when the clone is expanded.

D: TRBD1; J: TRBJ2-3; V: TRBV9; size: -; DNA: TGTGCCAGCAGCGCCCAATCGACAGGGGGTAGATATACGCAGTATTTT; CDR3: CASSAQSTGGRYTQYF
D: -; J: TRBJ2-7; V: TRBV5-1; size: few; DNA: TGCGCCAGCAGCGACCGGGTCACTAGCTCCTACGAGCAGTACTTC; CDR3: CASSDRVTSSYEQYF
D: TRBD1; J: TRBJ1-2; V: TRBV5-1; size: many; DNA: TGTGCCAGCAGCTTTGGACAGGGAGGCTATGGCTACACCTTC; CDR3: CASSFGQGGYGYTF
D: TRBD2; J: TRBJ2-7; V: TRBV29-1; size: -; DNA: TGCAGCGTTGAGGCGGGAGAGGAGCAGTACTTC; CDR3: CSVEAGEEQYF
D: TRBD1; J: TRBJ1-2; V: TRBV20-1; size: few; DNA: TGCAGTGCTAGAGATCAAACAGGGGGATCGTATGGCTACACCTTC; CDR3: CSARDQTGGSYGYTF
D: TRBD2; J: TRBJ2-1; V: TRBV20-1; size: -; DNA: TGCAGTGCTAGCCCGGGACTAGCGGGAGGAATTTACAATGAGCAGTTCTTC; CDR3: CSASPGLAGGIYNEQFF
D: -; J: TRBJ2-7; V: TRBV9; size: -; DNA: TGTGCCAGCAGCGTAGGCAGCCACTACGAGCAGTACTTC; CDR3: CASSVGSHYEQYF
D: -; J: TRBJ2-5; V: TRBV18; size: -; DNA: TGTGCCAGCTCCCCGATGGGTGAGCAGTACTTC; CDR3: CASSPMGEQYF
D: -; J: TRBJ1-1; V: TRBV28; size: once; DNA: TGTGCCAGTCAGGGTATCATGAACACTGAAGCTTTCTTT; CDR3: CASQGIMNTEAFF
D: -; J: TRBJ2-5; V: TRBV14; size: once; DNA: TGTGCCAGCAGCCTTACAGGGCCCAATGAGCAGTACTTC; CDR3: CASSLTGPNEQYF
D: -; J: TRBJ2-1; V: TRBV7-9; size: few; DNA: TGTGCCAGCAGCTTGTTGTTCTTC; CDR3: CASSLLFF
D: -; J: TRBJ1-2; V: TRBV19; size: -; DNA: TGTGCCAGTAGGACGGTGTGGGGCTACACCTTC; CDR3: CASRTVWGYTF
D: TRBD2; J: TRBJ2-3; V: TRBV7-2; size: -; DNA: TGTGCCAGCAGCCCAACCGAAATAGCGGGACGCTCAGATACGCAGTATTTT; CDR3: CASSPTEIAGRSDTQYF
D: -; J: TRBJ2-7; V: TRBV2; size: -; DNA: TGTGCCAGCAGGACCGGGACCCCTGCAGAGCAGTACTTC; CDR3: CASRTGTPAEQYF
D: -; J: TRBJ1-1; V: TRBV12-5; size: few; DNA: TGTGCTAGTGGTCCTCGTACCGGGGGCGTCACTGAAGCTTTCTTT; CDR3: CASGPRTGGVTEAFF
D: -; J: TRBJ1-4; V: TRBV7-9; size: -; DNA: TGTGCCAGCAGCTCTGTAACGAATGAAAAACTGTTTTTT; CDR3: CASSSVTNEKLFF
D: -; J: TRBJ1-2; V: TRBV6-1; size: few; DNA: TGTGCCAGCAGTGAGGGACCTTATGGCCACACCTTC; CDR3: CASSEGPYGHTF
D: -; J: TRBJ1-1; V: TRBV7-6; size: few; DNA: TGTGCCAGCAGCTTATTGGGCGGGGACACTGAAGCTTTCTTT; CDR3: CASSLLGGDTEAFF
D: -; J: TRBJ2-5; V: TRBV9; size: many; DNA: TGTGCCAGCAGCGTAGATGGGTACCAAGAGACCCAGTACTTC; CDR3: CASSVDGYQETQYF
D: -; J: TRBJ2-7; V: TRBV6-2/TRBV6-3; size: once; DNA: TGTGCCAGCAGTTACGGGGGGTCTCGACGATACGAGCAGTACTTC; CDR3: CASSYGGSRRYEQYF
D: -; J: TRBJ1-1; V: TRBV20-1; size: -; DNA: TGCAGTGCGGCCCCACGGGGATCGGGCACTGAAGCTTTCTTT; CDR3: CSAAPRGSGTEAFF
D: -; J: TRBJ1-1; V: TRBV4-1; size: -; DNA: TGCGCCAGCAGCCAAGATCAGCAGAAAGCTTTCTTT; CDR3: CASSQDQQKAFF
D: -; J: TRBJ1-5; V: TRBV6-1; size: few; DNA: TGTGCCAGCAGTCCCGTGACAAGCCTTAGCAATCAGCCCCAGCATTTT; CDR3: CASSPVTSLSNQPQHF
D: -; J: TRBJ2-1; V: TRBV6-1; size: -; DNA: TGTGCCAGCAGTGAATCGGAGACTAGCTCCTACAATGAGCAGTTCTTC; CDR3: CASSESETSSYNEQFF
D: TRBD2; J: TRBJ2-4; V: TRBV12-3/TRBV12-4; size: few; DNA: TGTGCCAGCAGCGCCCTAGGCGGGAGAAGGAATGAGCAGTACTTC; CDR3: CASSALGGRRNEQYF
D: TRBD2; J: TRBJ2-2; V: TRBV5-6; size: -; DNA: TGTGCCAGCAGCTACGGGACTAGCGGGAGTTATTTCGCCGGGGAGCGGTTTTTT; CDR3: CASSYGTSGSYFAGERFF